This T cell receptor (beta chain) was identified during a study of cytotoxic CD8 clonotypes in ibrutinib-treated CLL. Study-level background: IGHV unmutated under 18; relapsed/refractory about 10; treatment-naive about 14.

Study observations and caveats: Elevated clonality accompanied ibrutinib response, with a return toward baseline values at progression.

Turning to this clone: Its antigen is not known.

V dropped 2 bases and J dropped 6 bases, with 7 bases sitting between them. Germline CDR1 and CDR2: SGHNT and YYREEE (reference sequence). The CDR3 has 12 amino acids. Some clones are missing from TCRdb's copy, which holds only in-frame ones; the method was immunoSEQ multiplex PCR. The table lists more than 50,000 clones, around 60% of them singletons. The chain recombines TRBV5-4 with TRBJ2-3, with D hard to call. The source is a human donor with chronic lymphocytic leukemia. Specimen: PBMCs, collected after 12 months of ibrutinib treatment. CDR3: CASSFPRDTQYF. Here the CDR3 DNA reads TGTGCCAGCAGCTTCCCAAGGGATACGCAGTATTTT.